This entry lists 32 T cell receptor beta chains sequenced from one sample in a study of T cell responses to AZD1222 COVID-19 vaccine (dated by TCRdb to the early 2020s). The method behind the library was the immunoSEQ multiplex PCR assay. Held by TCRdb, this immuneACCESS table contains in-frame sequences only and omits some clones. Under half of the omission traces to an unresolved V gene where checked; the cause of the rest is unknown. This sample comprises about 120,000 clones, around 90% of them detected only once. The ten largest clones capture about 2.5% of the sample. The time point label, read with the paper, signifies: about 28 days (+/-7) after the second vaccine dose. The input for sequencing was peripheral blood, taken 28 days after the second AZD1222 dose. Source of these receptors: an adult who received the AZD1222 COVID-19 vaccine.

This rearrangement joins TRBV28 to TRBJ1-6; a weak D match, TRBD1 (5 bases). This CDR3 region has 16 residues. V was shortened by 2 bases and J by 14 bases, with 22 bases between the two germline ends. The V gene's germline CDR1 is MDHEN and CDR2 SYDVKM. The CDR3 bases are TGTGCCAGCAGTTTAAACCAGGGCCTTAAGCTCTCAGCCCTCCACTTT. It encodes CASSLNQGLKLSALHF.

The chain recombines TRBV5-4 with TRBJ2-7; D unresolved. V lost 1 base and J lost 1, with 6 bases in between. Germline V CDR1 and CDR2: SGHNT, YYREEE (reference sequence). The CDR3 has 13 amino acids. CDR3 amino acids: CASSLKVSYEQYF. The DNA of the CDR3 is TGTGCCAGCAGCTTGAAAGTGTCCTACGAGCAGTACTTC.

The chain carries TRBV2 and TRBJ2-5, with 8 positions matching TRBD1. This CDR3 is 13 amino acids long. V lost 6 bases and J lost 4; bases outside the gene matches: 4. Looked up from germline, CDR1 is SNHLY and CDR2 is FYNNEI. In DNA form, the CDR3 reads TGTGCCAGCAGCAAAGACAGGGGAGAGACCCAGTACTTC. Protein sequence: CASSKDRGETQYF.

The chain has TRBV6-5 and TRBJ1-2, with D unclear. The germline V gene encodes CDR1 MNHEY and CDR2 SVGAGI. This CDR3 is built from 13 residues. Deletions cut 6 bases from V and 2 bases from J, with 10 bases between. The CDR3 reads CASSYDRNYGYTF. CDR3 DNA: TGTGCCAGCAGCTACGACCGGAACTATGGCTACACCTTC.

The rearrangement links TRBV10-3 to TRBJ2-5; D is perhaps TRBD1 or TRBD2 (5 bases each). This CDR3 is 13 amino acids long. Looked up from germline, CDR1 is ENHRY and CDR2 is SYGVKD. Between the trimmed V and J ends, which lost 10 bases and 0 bases, there was a span of 12 bases. CDR3 sequence (DNA): TGTGCCACTACCGGGACCAACCAAGAGACCCAGTACTTC. Amino acids: CATTGTNQETQYF.

The genes are TRBV28 and TRBJ2-7; the match to TRBD1 covers 8 bases. With V trimmed by 3 bases and J by 5 bases, 6 bases remained unmatched. Germline V gene sequence: CDR1 MDHEN, CDR2 SYDVKM. CDR3 size: 14 residues. The CDR3 loop is CASSFRQGLNEQYF. CDR3 DNA sequence: TGTGCCAGCAGTTTTAGACAGGGGCTCAACGAGCAGTACTTC.

The chain combines TRBV5-1 with TRBJ2-2; possibly TRBD1 for D (6 bases). Germline CDR1 and CDR2: SGHRS and YFSETQ. The length of the CDR3 is 16 residues. V dropped 2 bases and J dropped 5 bases, with 16 bases sitting between them. CDR3 nucleotides: TGCGCCAGCAGCTTAGGCTCCGGGACACCAACCGGGGAGCTGTTTTTT. This encodes CASSLGSGTPTGELFF.

This chain links TRBV6-5 with TRBJ1-4; D perhaps matches TRBD1 (5 bases). V shed 4 bases and J shed 6 bases, with 12 bases lying between them. This CDR3 has 14 residues. CDR1 and CDR2 from the germline V gene are MNHEY and SVGAGI. The CDR3 region has the DNA TGTGCCAGCAGTTCAGTGAGGGGAGATGAAAAACTGTTTTTT. This translates into CASSSVRGDEKLFF.

The V and J genes are TRBV7-9 and TRBJ2-2; D gene unclear. The germline V gene encodes CDR1 SEHNR and CDR2 FQNEAQ (reference sequence). Trimming pared 2 bases from V and 0 bases from J, leaving 4 bases between. This CDR3 contains 14 residues. CDR3 coding DNA: TGTGCCAGCAGCTTATCCTCGAACACCGGGGAGCTGTTTTTT. The encoded protein is CASSLSSNTGELFF.

The V and J genes are TRBV18 and TRBJ1-2; D may be TRBD1 (5 bases). Trimming took off 3 bases at V and 3 bases at J, with 11 bases between the two ends. Germline V gives CDR1 KGHSH, CDR2 LQKENI. The CDR3 has 14 residues. This CDR3 is CASSPSGTDYGYTF. In DNA, the CDR3 is TGTGCCAGCTCACCGTCCGGGACTGACTATGGCTACACCTTC.

V gene TRBV4-3 combines with J gene TRBJ1-3, with D possibly TRBD1 on 6 matching bases. Germline V gives CDR1 LGHNA, CDR2 YSLEER. Deletions cut 4 bases from V and 4 bases from J, with 17 bases between. The length of the CDR3 is 16 residues. The DNA of the CDR3 is TGCGCCAGCAGCCGATATTCAACAGGGTTCGGAAACACCATATATTTT. It codes for CASSRYSTGFGNTIYF.

The chain carries TRBV6-6 and TRBJ1-4, with D uncertain. V lost 11 bases to trimming and J lost 0 bases, with 13 bases between them. This CDR3 is built from 14 residues. Germline CDR1 and CDR2: MNHNY and SVGAGI (reference sequence). The CDR3 DNA reads as TGTGCCGCCGGTGGGTCGGCAACTAATGAAAAACTGTTTTTT. It is translated as CAAGGSATNEKLFF.

This clone was recorded a few times. The chain employs TRBV6-1 and TRBJ2-2; weak D call: TRBD1 (5 bases). The germline gives CDR1 MNHNS, CDR2 SASEGT. This CDR3 comprises 13 residues. The V end lost 3 bases, the J end lost 6 bases, and 8 bases lay between the germline ends. As DNA, the CDR3 is TGTGCCAGCAGTGACACAGGTCCCGGGGAGCTGTTTTTT. It yields the protein CASSDTGPGELFF.

J is TRBJ1-1 and V is TRBV25-1; possible D gene TRBD1, 6 bases. The CDR3 has 13 amino acids. The V end lost 7 bases, the J end lost 5 bases, and 14 bases lay between the germline ends. CDR1 and CDR2 (germline): MGHDK, SYGVNS. CDR3 DNA sequence: TGTGCCAGCATTGGGGGGCTTGGAACTGAAGCTTTCTTT. It translates to CASIGGLGTEAFF.

V and J are TRBV30 and TRBJ1-2; D may be TRBD1 (6 bases). This CDR3 is built from 13 residues. From germline, CDR1 is GTSNPN and CDR2 SVGIG (reference sequence). V dropped 0 bases and J dropped 5 bases, with 10 bases sitting between them. The CDR3 DNA sequence: TGTGCCTGGAGTGTAGATACAGGGTATGGCTACACCTTC. This codes for CAWSVDTGYGYTF.

V gene TRBV9 combines with J gene TRBJ1-2; a possible D gene is TRBD1 (5 bases). Germline V gene sequence: CDR1 SGDLS, CDR2 YYNGEE. There are 13 residues in the CDR3. Trimming pared 5 bases from V and 4 bases from J, leaving 12 bases between. The CDR3 protein is CASSREGFYGYTF. CDR3 DNA: TGTGCCAGCAGTAGAGAGGGGTTCTATGGCTACACCTTC.

This rearrangement joins TRBV18 to TRBJ2-7; 7 bases match TRBD1. The CDR3 contains 16 residues. After removal of 3 bases from V and 0 bases from J, the junction contained 8 bases not matched to a gene. Looked up from germline, CDR1 is KGHSH and CDR2 is LQKENI. CDR3 nucleotides: TGTGCCAGCTCACCTTCGGACAGGCGGAGCTCCTACGAGCAGTACTTC. Protein sequence: CASSPSDRRSSYEQYF. Variable domain in full (rest from reference TRBV18 and TRBJ2-7): NAGVMQNPRHLVRRRGQEARLRCSPMKGHSHVYWYRQLPEEGLKFMVYLQKENIIDESGMPKERFSAEFPKEGPSILRIQQVVRGDSAAYFCASSPSDRRSSYEQYFGPGTRLTVT.

The genes are TRBV6-5 and TRBJ1-1, with D tentatively TRBD1 (5 bases). Trimming removed 0 bases at V and 9 bases at J, with 8 bases between. The CDR3 runs to 12 residues. Germline CDR1 is MNHEY and CDR2 is SVGAGI. The CDR3 spells CASSYSGEKAFF. The DNA of the CDR3 is TGTGCCAGCAGTTACTCGGGGGAGAAAGCTTTCTTT.

This clone was observed a single time. This chain joins TRBV4-3 and TRBJ1-2; TRBD1 matches at 10 bases. CDR3 length: 16 amino acids. The germline V gene has CDR1 LGHNA and CDR2 YSLEER. J was trimmed by 4 bases and V by 1 base; bases with no gene match: 6. In DNA form, the CDR3 reads TGCGCCAGCAGCCAAGCCGGGACAGGGGATCTCTATGGCTACACCTTC. This encodes CASSQAGTGDLYGYTF.

This chain links TRBV15 with TRBJ2-3; D is possibly TRBD1 (6 bases). The CDR3 length is 15 residues. The germline CDR1 and CDR2 sequences are LNHNV and YYDKDF (reference sequence). V lost 5 bases, J lost 3 bases, and 15 bases lay in between. The CDR3 sequence is CATSGFGQSTDTQYF. The DNA of the CDR3 is TGTGCCACCAGCGGATTTGGACAGTCAACAGATACGCAGTATTTT.

This clone has only one observation. The rearrangement links TRBV2 to TRBJ1-5; D ambiguous. Germline lookup yields CDR1 SNHLY and CDR2 FYNNEI. This CDR3 is built from 14 residues. V lost 2 bases and J lost 4, with 9 bases in between. The CDR3 is CASSEYRGNQPQHF. The CDR3 bases are TGTGCCAGCAGTGAATACCGGGGTAATCAGCCCCAGCATTTT.

The chain is built from TRBV18 and TRBJ2-2, with D tentatively TRBD2 (7 bases). V was cut by 8 bases and J by 0 bases, with 22 bases left in between. There are 18 residues in the CDR3. CDR1 is KGHSH and CDR2 is LQKENI in the germline V gene. This CDR3 reads CASHRRRGGTTNTGELFF. The CDR3 coding sequence is TGTGCCAGCCATCGAAGGAGGGGGGGAACAACGAACACCGGGGAGCTGTTTTTT.

This chain connects TRBV29-1 to TRBJ2-3; D is perhaps TRBD2 (5 bases). The CDR3 spans 14 residues. Germline V gene data show CDR1 as SQVTM and CDR2 as ANQGSEA. V was trimmed by 8 bases and J by 1 base, leaving 16 bases between them. CDR3 amino acids: CSYRRQARTDTQYF. The CDR3 DNA follows: TGCAGCTATCGGAGGCAGGCCCGCACAGATACGCAGTATTTT.

This clone was seen more than once but under ten times. CDR3 amino acids: CATSRDILNTEAFF. CDR3 nucleotides: TGTGCCACCAGCAGAGATATCCTGAACACTGAAGCTTTCTTT. This chain connects TRBV15 to TRBJ1-1, with no clear D. Germline CDR1 is LNHNV and CDR2 is YYDKDF (reference sequence). Trimming pared 0 bases from V and 0 bases from J, leaving 5 bases between. The CDR3 totals 14 residues. The complete variable domain, with remaining parts taken from reference TRBV15 and TRBJ1-1, reads DAMVIQNPRYQVTQFGKPVTLSCSQTLNHNVMYWYQQKSSQAPKLLFHYYDKDFNNEADTPDNFQSRRPNTSFCFLDIRSPGLGDTAMYLCATSRDILNTEAFFGQGTRLTVV.

This rearrangement joins TRBV13 to TRBJ2-3, with D perhaps assigned TRBD1 or TRBD2 (5 bases each). V was cut by 5 bases and J by 1 base, with 19 bases left in between. The CDR3 covers 17 residues. In germline, CDR1 is PRHDT, CDR2 FYEKMQ (reference sequence). The CDR3 spells CASSPPLGEGGTDTQYF. The CDR3, as DNA: TGTGCCAGCAGCCCCCCCCTGGGGGAAGGGGGCACAGATACGCAGTATTTT.

The genes are TRBV7-2 and TRBJ2-5; no firm D call. The germline CDR1 and CDR2 sequences are SGHTA and FQGNSA. This CDR3 spans 12 amino acids. V dropped 2 bases and J dropped 5 bases, with 6 bases sitting between them. CDR3 amino acids: CASSLLLETQYF. CDR3 DNA: TGTGCCAGCAGCTTATTGCTGGAGACCCAGTACTTC.

This chain connects TRBV5-6 to TRBJ1-1; perhaps TRBD1 as D (5 bases). Trimming shortened V by 4 bases and J by 4 bases, and 17 bases separated the two germline ends. Germline assignment: CDR1 SGHDT and CDR2 YYEEEE. The CDR3 has 15 amino acids. The CDR3 sequence is CASSLRGAAGTEAFF. CDR3 nucleotide sequence: TGTGCCAGCAGCCTGAGAGGGGCGGCAGGCACTGAAGCTTTCTTT.

CDR3 nucleotides: TGTGCCAGCAGCATACCCACGAAGGAGACCCAGTACTTC. Translated: CASSIPTKETQYF. This chain links TRBV7-2 with TRBJ2-5; no firm D call. CDR1 and CDR2 (germline): SGHTA, FQGNSA. Between the trimmed V and J ends, which lost 5 bases and 5 bases, there was a span of 12 bases. The CDR3 has 13 residues.

The chain combines TRBV4-3 with TRBJ1-5; D may be TRBD1 (5 bases). The V gene lost 8 bases and the J gene lost 4 bases, with 12 bases spanning the gap. Looked up from germline, CDR1 is LGHNA and CDR2 is YSLEER. The CDR3 has 13 amino acids. This chain's CDR3 is CASSGGPNQPQHF. The DNA of the CDR3 is TGCGCCAGCTCTGGGGGACCTAATCAGCCCCAGCATTTT.

CDR3 DNA: TGCGCCAGCAGCCAACCGGCGGGATCCTCTGGAAACACCATATATTTT. Translated, it gives CASSQPAGSSGNTIYF. The J gene is TRBJ1-3, the V gene TRBV4-1; D unclear. The germline V and J ends were trimmed by 2 bases and 0 bases, with 11 bases remaining between them. This CDR3 has 16 amino acids. The germline V gene has CDR1 MGHRA and CDR2 YSYEKL.

In its sample, this clone was seen once. The J gene is TRBJ1-3, the V gene TRBV19, with 7 bases identical to TRBD1. J lost 0 bases, V lost 5 bases, and 10 bases had no gene match. Germline CDR1 LNHDA, CDR2 SQIVND (reference sequence). The CDR3 is 17 residues long. CDR3 nucleotides: TGTGCCAGTAGTCCGAAAGCAGGGGGATTCTCTGGAAACACCATATATTTT. As protein: CASSPKAGGFSGNTIYF.

The CDR3 sequence is CSVDHDKRDGAFF. The CDR3 nucleotides are TGCAGCGTGGACCATGACAAGAGGGACGGAGCTTTCTTT. The chain carries TRBV29-1 and TRBJ1-1, with D possibly being TRBD1 (5 bases). Per the germline V gene, CDR1 is SQVTM and CDR2 is ANQGSEA. V lost 6 bases to trimming and J lost 10 bases, with 21 bases between them. This CDR3 region has 13 residues.